The T cell receptor beta chain under discussion was sequenced for a study of human T cells and chemical hapten exposure. Library construction involved attaching unique molecular identifiers to individual cDNA molecules, which allowed quantitative, reproducible TCR counting. Per the study methods: Sampled TCR counts reached a median of roughly 100,000 per sample, with values ranging from about 23,224 to 700,000. From the RACE reads, TCRdb called clonotypes with MiXCR, one entry per CDR3 protein. The V and J calls and clone size are TCRdb's, not the authors'. The sample contains 95,000 to 150,000 distinct CDR3 sequences, about 13% of which appear only once. The study's findings and limits: Expanded TCRs formed significantly more large CDR3 similarity clusters than controls.

On this clonotype itself: Its antigen is as yet unknown.

This sample's time point: patch test 1, 2 weeks after DPC sensitization. The treatment is: therapeutic diphenylcyclopropenone sensitization with weekly scalp DPC. The CDR3 length is 16 residues. V was trimmed by 3 bases and J by 1 base, leaving 13 bases between them. The germline CDR1 and CDR2 sequences are MDHEN and SYDVKM. This receptor was obtained from a man younger than 30 with alopecia areata. Some clones in this sample may be carry-over from other donors' samples. The sequencing used whole blood, collected in connection with sensitization to the hapten diphenylcyclopropenone (DPC). The chain joins TRBV28 to TRBJ2-1; a possible D gene is TRBD1 (6 bases). The CDR3 sequence: CASSLRTALSYNEQFF. CDR3 DNA sequence: TGTGCCAGCAGTTTGCGGACAGCCTTGTCCTACAATGAGCAGTTCTTC.